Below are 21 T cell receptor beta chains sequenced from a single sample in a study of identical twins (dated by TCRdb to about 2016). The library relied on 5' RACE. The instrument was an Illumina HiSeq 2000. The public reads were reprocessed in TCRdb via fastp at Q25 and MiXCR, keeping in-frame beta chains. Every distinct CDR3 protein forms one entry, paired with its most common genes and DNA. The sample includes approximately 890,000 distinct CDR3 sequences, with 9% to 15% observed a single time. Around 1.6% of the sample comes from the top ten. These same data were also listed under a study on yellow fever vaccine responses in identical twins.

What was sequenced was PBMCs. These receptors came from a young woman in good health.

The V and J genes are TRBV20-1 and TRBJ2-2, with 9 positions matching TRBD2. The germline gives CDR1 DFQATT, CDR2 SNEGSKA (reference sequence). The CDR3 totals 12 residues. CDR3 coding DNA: TGCGGGGCGCTAGCGGGGACCGGGGAGCTGTTTTTT. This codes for CGALAGTGELFF.

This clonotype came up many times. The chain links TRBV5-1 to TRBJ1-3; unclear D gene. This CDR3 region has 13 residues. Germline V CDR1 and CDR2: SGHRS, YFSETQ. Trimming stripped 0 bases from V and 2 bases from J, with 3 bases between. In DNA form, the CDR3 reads TGCGCCAGCAGCTTGGACCCTGGAAACACCATATATTTT. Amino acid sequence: CASSLDPGNTIYF.

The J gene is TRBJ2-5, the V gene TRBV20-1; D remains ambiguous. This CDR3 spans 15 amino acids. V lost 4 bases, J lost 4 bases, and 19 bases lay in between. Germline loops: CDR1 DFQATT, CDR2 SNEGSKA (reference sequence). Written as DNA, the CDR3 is TGCAGTGCTACAGGACCGTATATACCCCGAGAGACCCAGTACTTC. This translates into CSATGPYIPRETQYF.

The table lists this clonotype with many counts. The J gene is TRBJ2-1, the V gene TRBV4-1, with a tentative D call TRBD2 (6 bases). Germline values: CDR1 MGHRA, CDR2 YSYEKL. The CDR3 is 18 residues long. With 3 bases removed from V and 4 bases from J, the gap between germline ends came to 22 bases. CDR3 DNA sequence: TGCGCCAGCAGCCATAAAGCGGGTAGGCTAGCGCCATACAATGAGCAGTTCTTC. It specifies CASSHKAGRLAPYNEQFF.

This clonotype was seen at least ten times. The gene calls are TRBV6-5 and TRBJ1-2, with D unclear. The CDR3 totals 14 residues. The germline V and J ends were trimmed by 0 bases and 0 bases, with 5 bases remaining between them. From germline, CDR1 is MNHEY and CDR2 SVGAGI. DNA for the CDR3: TGTGCCAGCAGTTACTCGGCAGCTAACTATGGCTACACCTTC. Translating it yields CASSYSAANYGYTF.

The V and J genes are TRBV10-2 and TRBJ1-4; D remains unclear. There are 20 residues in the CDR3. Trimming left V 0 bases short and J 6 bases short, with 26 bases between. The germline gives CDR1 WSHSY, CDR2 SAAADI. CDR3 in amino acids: CASSESGGWAGHLMDEKLFF. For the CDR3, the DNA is TGCGCCAGCAGTGAGTCAGGTGGTTGGGCCGGCCATTTAATGGATGAAAAACTGTTTTTT.

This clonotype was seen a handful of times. CDR3 in DNA: TGCAGTGCTAGACAGGGGTGGATGGACATTCAGTACTTC. It yields the protein CSARQGWMDIQYF. The V gene is TRBV20-1, the J gene TRBJ2-4; D possibly corresponds to TRBD1 (6 bases). The CDR3 has 13 residues. Germline assignment: CDR1 DFQATT and CDR2 SNEGSKA (reference sequence). Trimming removed 2 bases at V and 8 bases at J, with 13 bases between.

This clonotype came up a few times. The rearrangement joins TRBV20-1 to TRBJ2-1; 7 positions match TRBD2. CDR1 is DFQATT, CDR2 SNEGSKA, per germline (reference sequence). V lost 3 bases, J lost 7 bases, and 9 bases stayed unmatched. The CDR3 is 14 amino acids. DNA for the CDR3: TGCAGTGCTAGCCTCCTAGCGGCAGGGAATGAGCAGTTCTTC. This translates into CSASLLAAGNEQFF.

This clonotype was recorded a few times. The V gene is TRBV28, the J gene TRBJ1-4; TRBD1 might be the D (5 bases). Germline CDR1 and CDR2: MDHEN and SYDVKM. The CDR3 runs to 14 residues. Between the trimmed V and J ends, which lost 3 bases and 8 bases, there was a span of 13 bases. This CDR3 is CASSFQGYDEKLFF. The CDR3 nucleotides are TGTGCCAGCAGTTTTCAGGGATATGACGAAAAACTGTTTTTT.

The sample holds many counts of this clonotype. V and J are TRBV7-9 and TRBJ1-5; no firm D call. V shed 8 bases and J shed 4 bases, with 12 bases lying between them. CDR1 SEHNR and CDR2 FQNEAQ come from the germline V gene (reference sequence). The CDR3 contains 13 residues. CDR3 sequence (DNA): TGTGCCAGCTCTAGGGATTTGAATCAGCCCCAGCATTTT. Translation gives CASSRDLNQPQHF. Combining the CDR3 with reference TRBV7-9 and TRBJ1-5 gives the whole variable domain DTGVSQNPRHKITKRGQNVTFRCDPISEHNRLYWYRQTLGQGPEFLTYFQNEAQLEKSRLLSDRFSAERPKGSFSTLEIQRTEQGDSAMYLCASSRDLNQPQHFGDGTRLSIL.

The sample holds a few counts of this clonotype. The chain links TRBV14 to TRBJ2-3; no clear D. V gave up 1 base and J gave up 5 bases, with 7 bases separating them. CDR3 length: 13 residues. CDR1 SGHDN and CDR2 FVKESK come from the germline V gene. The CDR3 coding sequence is TGTGCCAGCAGCCAAGCCTCGCGAGATACGCAGTATTTT. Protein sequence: CASSQASRDTQYF.

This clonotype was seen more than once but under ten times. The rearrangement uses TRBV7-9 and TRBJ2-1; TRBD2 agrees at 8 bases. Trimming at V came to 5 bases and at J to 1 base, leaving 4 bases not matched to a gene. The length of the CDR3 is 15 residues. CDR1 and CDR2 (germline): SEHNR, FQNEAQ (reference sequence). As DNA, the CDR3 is TGTGCCAGCAGCCGACTAGCGCCATCCTACAATGAGCAGTTCTTC. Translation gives CASSRLAPSYNEQFF.

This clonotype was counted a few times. CDR3 nucleotides: TGTGCCAGCAGTGAAGGGGATCGCCCCACGCAGAATGAGCAGTTCTTC. Protein sequence: CASSEGDRPTQNEQFF. The genes are TRBV6-1 and TRBJ2-1; D unclear. The CDR3 runs 16 residues. CDR1 is MNHNS and CDR2 is SASEGT in the germline V gene. Trimming cost V 1 base and J 7 bases, with 17 bases left between them.

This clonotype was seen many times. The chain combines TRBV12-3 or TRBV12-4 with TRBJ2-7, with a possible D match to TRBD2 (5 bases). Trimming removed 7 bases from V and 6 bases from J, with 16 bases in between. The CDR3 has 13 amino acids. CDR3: CASTSLGIGEQYF. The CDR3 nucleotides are TGTGCCAGCACCTCTCTCGGGATTGGCGAGCAGTACTTC.

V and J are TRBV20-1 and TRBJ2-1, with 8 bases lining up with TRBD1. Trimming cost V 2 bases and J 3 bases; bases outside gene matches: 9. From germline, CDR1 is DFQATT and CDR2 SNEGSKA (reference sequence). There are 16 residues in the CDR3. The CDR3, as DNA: TGCAGTGCTAGACAATCGGCCGGGACAGGCTACAATGAGCAGTTCTTC. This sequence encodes CSARQSAGTGYNEQFF.

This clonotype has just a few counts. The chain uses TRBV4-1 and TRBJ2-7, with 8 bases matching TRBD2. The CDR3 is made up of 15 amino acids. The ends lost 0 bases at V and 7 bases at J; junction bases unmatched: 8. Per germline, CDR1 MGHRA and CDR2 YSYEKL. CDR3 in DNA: TGCGCCAGCAGCCAAGAGCCTGGCGGGGGGCGTGAGCAGTACGTC. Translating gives CASSQEPGGGREQYV.

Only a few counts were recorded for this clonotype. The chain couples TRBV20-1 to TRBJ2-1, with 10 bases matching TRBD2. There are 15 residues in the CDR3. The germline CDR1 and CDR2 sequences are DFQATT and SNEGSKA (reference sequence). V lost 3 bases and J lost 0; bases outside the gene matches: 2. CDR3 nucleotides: TGCAGTGCTAGGCCTAGCGGGGGCTCCTACAATGAGCAGTTCTTC. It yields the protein CSARPSGGSYNEQFF.

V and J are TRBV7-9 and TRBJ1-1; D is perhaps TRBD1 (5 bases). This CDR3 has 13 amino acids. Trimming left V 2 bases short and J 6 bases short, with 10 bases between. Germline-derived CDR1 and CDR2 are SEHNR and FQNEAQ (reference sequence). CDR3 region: CASSLLSGPEAFF. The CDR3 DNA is TGTGCCAGCAGCTTATTGTCAGGGCCTGAAGCTTTCTTT. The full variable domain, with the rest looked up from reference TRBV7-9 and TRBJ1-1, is DTGVSQNPRHKITKRGQNVTFRCDPISEHNRLYWYRQTLGQGPEFLTYFQNEAQLEKSRLLSDRFSAERPKGSFSTLEIQRTEQGDSAMYLCASSLLSGPEAFFGQGTRLTVV.

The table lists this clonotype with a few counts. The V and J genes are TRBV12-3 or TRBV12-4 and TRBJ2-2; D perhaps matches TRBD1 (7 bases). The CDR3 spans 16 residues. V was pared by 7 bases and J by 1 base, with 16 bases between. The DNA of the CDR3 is TGTGCCAGCAATGCGGGACAGCGGTTGAACACCGGGGAGCTGTTTTTT. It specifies CASNAGQRLNTGELFF.

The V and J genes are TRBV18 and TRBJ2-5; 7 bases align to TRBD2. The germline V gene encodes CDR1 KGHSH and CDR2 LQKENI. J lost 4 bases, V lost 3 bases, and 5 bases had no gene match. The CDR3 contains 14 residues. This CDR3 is CASSPQTSRETQYF. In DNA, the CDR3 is TGTGCCAGCTCACCTCAGACTAGCCGAGAGACCCAGTACTTC.

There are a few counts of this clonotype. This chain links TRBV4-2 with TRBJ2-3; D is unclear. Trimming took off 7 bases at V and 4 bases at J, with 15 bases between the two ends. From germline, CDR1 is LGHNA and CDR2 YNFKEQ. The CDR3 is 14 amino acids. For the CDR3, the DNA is TGTGCCAGCACCGTCGGAGTGGTGGCAGATACGCAGTATTTT. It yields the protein CASTVGVVADTQYF.